This T cell receptor beta chain was captured by sequencing in a study of blood T cell repertoires in COVID-19. This CDR3 contains 15 residues. Per the germline V gene, CDR1 is MNHEY and CDR2 is SVGAGI. V was pared by 2 bases and J by 6 bases, with 7 bases of the junction left unmatched. Assay: immunoSEQ multiplex PCR; the TCRdb copy retains only in-frame clones and omits some. The sample includes about 45,000 clones, 70% to 90% seen only once; the top ten take around a tenth. The chain recombines TRBV6-5 with TRBJ2-3, with 8 bases matching TRBD2. This clonotype originated in a human donor in a cohort sampled during active COVID-19. The sample was peripheral blood. CDR3 region: CASSYAAGGRDTQYF. CDR3 sequence (DNA): TGTGCCAGCAGTTACGCCGCGGGGGGCCGGGATACGCAGTATTTT.